Considering frequency, the clone carrying this T cell receptor (beta chain) is large. From the reads, TCRdb lists one entry per CDR3 protein and no DNA. This sample's clone table lists about 1,100 distinct CDR3 sequences. The data derive from a study of diagnostic markers for celiac disease. This CDR3 has 14 residues. Germline lookup yields CDR1 SGHRS and CDR2 YFSETQ. This chain links TRBV5-1 with TRBJ2-3. The TCR originated in a human donor. The sample taken for sequencing was either unsorted cells or a sorted T cell fraction (not recorded which). CDR3 sequence: CASSPIDDTDTQYF.